This TCR beta chain was documented in a study of blood T cell repertoires in COVID-19. Study-wide context: Sources were T cells, B-cell-depleted T cells, or PBMCs; the material itself was cDNA or gDNA.

Per the original methods: Amplified reference gene primers provided the basis for estimating nucleated cell counts. TCRdb's copy holds only in-frame clones and misses some; the assay was immunoSEQ multiplex PCR. V and J calls and clone size are as listed in that table; D and trimming were resolved from the DNA. The sample lists about 130,000 clones; approximately 83% were seen once. The sample taken for sequencing was peripheral blood. This sequence was found in a woman of 80 years or more with acute or convalescent COVID-19.

CDR3: CASSLKGSGGTEAFF. The CDR3 nucleotides are TGTGCCAGCAGCTTGAAGGGTTCGGGGGGCACTGAAGCTTTCTTT. The chain couples TRBV5-6 to TRBJ1-1, with D maybe TRBD1 (5 bases). V was trimmed by 1 base and J by 4 bases, leaving 14 bases between them. The CDR3 runs 15 residues. CDR1 is SGHDT and CDR2 is YYEEEE in the germline V gene.